This is a list of T cell receptor beta chains from one sample in a study of cytomegalovirus exposure and HLA in healthy donors. Generated by immunoSEQ multiplex PCR, the TCRdb table keeps only in-frame clones and is missing some. The sample consists of 100,000 or so clones, roughly an eighth of them appearing once. The sample taken for sequencing was PBMCs. Receptors were obtained from a man between 35 and 55 years old in good health and CMV-seropositive. Both conserved end residues are part of each CDR3. A D gene is named only where the DNA matches it firmly. Size values are once, few and many counts, or a class for expanded clones, and some rows have none.

clone_size | d_call | j_call | v_call | cdr3_aa | cdr3_nt
- | - | TRBJ1-2 | TRBV5-5 | CASSPAAENGWTF | TGTGCCAGCAGCCCCGCGGCGGAAAATGGGTGGACCTTC
few | - | TRBJ2-2 | TRBV7-9 | CASSLAGGELFF | TGTGCCAGCAGCTTAGCCGGCGGGGAGCTGTTTTTT
few | - | TRBJ2-3 | TRBV5-6 | CASTGLPTDTQYF | TGTGCCAGCACGGGACTTCCCACAGATACGCAGTATTTT
- | - | TRBJ2-1 | TRBV21-1 | CASSKAGQGPGGNEQFF | TGTGCCAGCAGCAAAGCGGGGCAGGGGCCCGGAGGCAATGAGCAGTTCTTC
few | - | TRBJ2-7 | TRBV7-9 | CASSLTSYEQYF | TGTGCCAGCAGCTTAACAAGCTACGAGCAGTACTTC
few | - | TRBJ2-3 | TRBV9 | CASSVAGRGDTQYF | TGTGCCAGCAGCGTAGCGGGCAGGGGTGATACGCAGTATTTT
- | - | TRBJ2-3 | TRBV28 | CASRYTDTQYF | TGTGCCAGCAGATACACAGATACGCAGTATTTT
few | TRBD1 | TRBJ2-2 | TRBV11-3 | CASSSRTGSTGELFF | TGTGCCAGCAGCTCCAGGACAGGGTCCACCGGGGAGCTGTTTTTT
few | TRBD2 | TRBJ2-7 | TRBV2 | CASKRLAVPRDEQYF | TGTGCCAGCAAACGGCTAGCGGTCCCTCGCGACGAGCAGTACTTC
few | TRBD2 | TRBJ2-1 | TRBV27 | CASSRTSGRNPNEQFF | TGTGCCAGCAGTAGGACTAGCGGGAGGAACCCCAATGAGCAGTTCTTC
- | - | TRBJ2-7 | TRBV19 | CASRDTGTAYEQYF | TGTGCCAGTAGAGATACAGGGACCGCCTACGAGCAGTACTTC
few | TRBD1 | TRBJ2-7 | TRBV28 | CASSPSPGTGSYEQYF | TGTGCCAGCAGTCCAAGCCCCGGGACAGGGTCTTACGAGCAGTACTTC
- | - | TRBJ1-1 | TRBV4-3 | CASSQGSRRAERAFF | TGCGCCAGCAGCCAAGGTAGCAGGCGGGCTGAAAGAGCTTTCTTT
- | TRBD2 | TRBJ2-1 | TRBV5-4 | CASSTGTSRYNEQFF | TGTGCCAGCAGCACCGGGACTAGCCGCTACAATGAGCAGTTCTTC
- | - | TRBJ2-7 | TRBV6-5 | CASSPVAGSYEQYF | TGTGCCAGCAGTCCTGTGGCTGGCTCCTACGAGCAGTACTTC
- | - | TRBJ1-1 | TRBV7-2 | CASSTDRARPTEAFF | TGTGCCAGCAGCACGGACAGAGCCCGACCAACCGAAGCTTTCTTT
- | TRBD2 | TRBJ2-1 | TRBV4-1 | CASSLQREGRNEQFF | TGCGCCAGCAGCCTCCAGCGGGAGGGGCGGAATGAGCAGTTCTTC
- | - | TRBJ2-7 | TRBV27 | CASSGTSAYEQYF | TGTGCCAGCAGCGGGACTTCCGCCTACGAGCAGTACTTC
- | TRBD1 | TRBJ2-5 | TRBV9 | CASSVEQGGRETQYF | TGTGCCAGCAGCGTAGAACAAGGGGGCAGAGAGACCCAGTACTTC
once | TRBD1 | TRBJ1-4 | TRBV28 | CASSRPRTGLNEKLFF | TGTGCCAGCAGTCGCCCCCGGACAGGGCTCAATGAAAAACTGTTTTTT
- | - | TRBJ1-6 | TRBV5-6 | CASSLRGANYNSPLHF | TGTGCCAGCAGCTTGAGGGGCGCGAACTATAATTCACCCCTCCACTTT
- | - | TRBJ2-1 | TRBV2 | CASSLRLRSYNEQFF | TGTGCCAGCAGCCTTAGACTACGCTCCTACAATGAGCAGTTCTTC
few | TRBD2 | TRBJ2-3 | TRBV7-9 | CASSSLTSGRATDTQYF | TGTGCCAGCAGCTCCCTGACTAGCGGGAGGGCGACAGATACGCAGTATTTT
few | TRBD1 | TRBJ1-5 | TRBV15 | CATSKDRAYSNQPQHF | TGTGCCACCAGCAAAGACAGGGCCTATAGCAATCAGCCCCAGCATTTT
few | - | TRBJ2-7 | TRBV30 | CAWSVLPGSEQYF | TGTGCCTGGAGTGTACTACCGGGTTCCGAGCAGTACTTC
- | - | TRBJ2-5 | TRBV5-1 | CASSSQTLQETQYF | TGCGCCAGCAGCTCACAGACCCTTCAAGAGACCCAGTACTTC
few | TRBD2 | TRBJ2-6 | TRBV19 | CASRNLGGVNVLTF | TGTGCCAGTAGGAACCTCGGGGGGGTTAACGTCCTGACTTTC
few | - | TRBJ1-1 | TRBV5-1 | CASSDAQGNTEAFF | TGCGCCAGCAGCGACGCACAGGGGAACACTGAAGCTTTCTTT
few | - | TRBJ2-7 | TRBV10-3 | CAISPTAGKDEQYF | TGTGCCATCAGTCCCACGGCGGGAAAAGACGAGCAGTACTTC
- | - | TRBJ2-2 | TRBV7-2 | CASSRYTGELFF | TGTGCCAGCAGCCGGTACACCGGGGAGCTGTTTTTT
- | - | TRBJ2-1 | TRBV5-4 | CASSRSSLSSSEQFF | TGTGCCAGCAGCCGCAGCTCCCTATCTAGCAGCGAGCAGTTCTTC
few | - | TRBJ1-5 | TRBV9 | CASSVELRGPNQPQHF | TGTGCCAGCAGCGTCGAGTTAAGGGGCCCAAATCAGCCCCAGCATTTT
- | TRBD1 | TRBJ2-7 | TRBV30 | CAADRGRDEQYF | TGTGCCGCCGACAGGGGGCGAGACGAGCAGTACTTC
- | TRBD1 | TRBJ2-5 | TRBV2 | CASSPRQGGQTQYF | TGTGCCAGCAGTCCGAGACAGGGCGGGCAGACCCAGTACTTC
- | - | TRBJ2-7 | TRBV5-1 | CASSLEGGFTSYEQYF | TGCGCCAGCAGCTTGGAGGGGGGGTTCACATCCTACGAGCAGTACTTC
- | - | TRBJ1-1 | TRBV20-1 | CTDGGRTEAFF | TGCACCGACGGGGGACGGACTGAAGCTTTCTTT
few | TRBD1 | TRBJ1-1 | TRBV5-1 | CASRSERGLNTEAFF | TGCGCCAGCAGGTCTGAAAGGGGGCTAAACACTGAAGCTTTCTTT